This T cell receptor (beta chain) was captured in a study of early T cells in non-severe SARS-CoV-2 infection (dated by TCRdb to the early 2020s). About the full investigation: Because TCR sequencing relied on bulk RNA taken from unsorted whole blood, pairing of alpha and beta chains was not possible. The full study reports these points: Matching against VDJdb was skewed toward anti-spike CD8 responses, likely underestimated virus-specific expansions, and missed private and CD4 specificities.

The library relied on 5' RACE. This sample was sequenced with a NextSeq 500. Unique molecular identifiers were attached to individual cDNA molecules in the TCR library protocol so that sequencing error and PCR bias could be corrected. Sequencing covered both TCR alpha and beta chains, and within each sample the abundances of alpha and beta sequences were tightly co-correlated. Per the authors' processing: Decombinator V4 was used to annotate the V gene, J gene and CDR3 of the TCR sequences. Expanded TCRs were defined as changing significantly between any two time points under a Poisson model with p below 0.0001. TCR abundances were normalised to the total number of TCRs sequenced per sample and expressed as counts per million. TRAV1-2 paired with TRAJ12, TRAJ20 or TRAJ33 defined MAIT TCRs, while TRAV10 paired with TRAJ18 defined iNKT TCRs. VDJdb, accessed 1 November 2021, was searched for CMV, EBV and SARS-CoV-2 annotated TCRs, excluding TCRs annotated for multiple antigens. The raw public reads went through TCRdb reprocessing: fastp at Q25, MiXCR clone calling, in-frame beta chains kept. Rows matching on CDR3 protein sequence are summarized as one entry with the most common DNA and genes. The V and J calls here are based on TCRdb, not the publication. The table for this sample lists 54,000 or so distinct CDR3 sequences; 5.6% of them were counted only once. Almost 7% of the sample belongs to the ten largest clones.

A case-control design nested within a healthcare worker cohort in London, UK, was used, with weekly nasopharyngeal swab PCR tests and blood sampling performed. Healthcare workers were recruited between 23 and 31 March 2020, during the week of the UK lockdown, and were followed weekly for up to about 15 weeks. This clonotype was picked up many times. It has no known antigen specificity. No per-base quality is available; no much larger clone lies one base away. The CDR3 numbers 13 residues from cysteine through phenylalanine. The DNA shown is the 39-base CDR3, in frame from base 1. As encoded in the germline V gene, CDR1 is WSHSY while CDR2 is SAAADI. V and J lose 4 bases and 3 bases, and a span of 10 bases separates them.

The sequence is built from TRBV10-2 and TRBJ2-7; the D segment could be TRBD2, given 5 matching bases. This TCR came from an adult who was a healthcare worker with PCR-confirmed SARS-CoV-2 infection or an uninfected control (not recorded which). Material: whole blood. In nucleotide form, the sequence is TGCGCCAGCAGTGTGGTACGGGACTACGAGCAGTACTTC. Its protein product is CASSVVRDYEQYF.